The sequence of this T cell receptor beta chain was determined in a study of OX40 agonist ivuxolimab in advanced cancers. Study as a whole: Males comprised 82.7% of the group, whose mean age was about 62 years (range roughly 20 to 85). Findings and limits, study-wide: Some patients without response likewise showed low normalized clonal expansion. Still undetermined is the antigen specificity of the expanded peripheral T cells.

Generated by immunoSEQ multiplex PCR, the TCRdb table keeps only in-frame clones and is missing some. The sample has roughly 60,000 clones; 85% to 90% are singletons. CDR1 and CDR2 from the germline V gene are SNHLY and FYNNEI. The V end lost 8 bases, the J end lost 0 bases, and 12 bases lay between the germline ends. The CDR3 runs to 14 residues. Comments on this clone: Its antigen is unidentified.

Source: CD4+ or CD8+ T cells sorted from blood, taken in a trial of the OX40 agonist ivuxolimab. The chain recombines TRBV2 with TRBJ2-3; D is possibly TRBD1 or TRBD2 (5 bases each). The receptor was derived from an adult with an advanced solid tumor such as melanoma, head and neck, liver or kidney cancer. The CDR3 spells CASLRGSSTDTQYF. CDR3 coding DNA: TGTGCCAGCTTACGGGGCTCTAGCACAGATACGCAGTATTTT.